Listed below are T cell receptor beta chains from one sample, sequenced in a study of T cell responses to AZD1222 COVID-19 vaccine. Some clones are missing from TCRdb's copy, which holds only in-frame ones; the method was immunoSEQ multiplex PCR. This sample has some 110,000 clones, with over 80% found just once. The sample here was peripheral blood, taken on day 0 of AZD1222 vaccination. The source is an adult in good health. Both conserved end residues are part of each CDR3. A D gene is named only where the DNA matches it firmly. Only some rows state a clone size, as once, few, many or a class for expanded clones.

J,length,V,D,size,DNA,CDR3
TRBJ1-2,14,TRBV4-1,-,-,TGCGCCAGCAGCCAAGATCGCGGGGAGTGGAGCTACACCTTC,CASSQDRGEWSYTF
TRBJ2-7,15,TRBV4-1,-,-,TGCGCCAGCAGCCTCAATTCCGGGACGAGAAGGGAGCAGTACTTC,CASSLNSGTRREQYF
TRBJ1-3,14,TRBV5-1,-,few,TGCGCCAGCAGCCAGACATCCTCTGGAAACACCATATATTTT,CASSQTSSGNTIYF
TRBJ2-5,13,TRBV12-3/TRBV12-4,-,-,TGTGCCAGCAGCCCAGGCCGGCGGGAGACCCAGTACTTC,CASSPGRRETQYF
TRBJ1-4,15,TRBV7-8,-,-,TGTGCCAGCAGCTCCGAGGCTTTCTCTAATGAAAAACTGTTTTTT,CASSSEAFSNEKLFF
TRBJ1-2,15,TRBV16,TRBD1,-,TGTGCCAGCAGTCTAGGGAGGGGGCTCGGCTATGGCTACACCTTC,CASSLGRGLGYGYTF
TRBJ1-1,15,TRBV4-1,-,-,TGCGCCAGCAGCCAAGAAAGAGTCAAGAACACTGAAGCTTTCTTT,CASSQERVKNTEAFF
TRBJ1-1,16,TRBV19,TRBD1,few,TGTGCCAGTAGTATAGCCCCCCGCAGGGGGCCCGCTGAAGCTTTCTTT,CASSIAPRRGPAEAFF
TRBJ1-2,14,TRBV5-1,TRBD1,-,TGCGCCAGCAGCTTGACTACAGGGGTTAATGGCTACACCTTC,CASSLTTGVNGYTF
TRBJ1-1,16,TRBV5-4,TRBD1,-,TGTGCCAGCAGCTTGACGGGACAGGGAATGAACACTGAAGCTTTCTTT,CASSLTGQGMNTEAFF
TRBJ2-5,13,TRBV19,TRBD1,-,TGTGCCAGTAGGAAGACAGGGGGGGAGACCCAGTACTTC,CASRKTGGETQYF
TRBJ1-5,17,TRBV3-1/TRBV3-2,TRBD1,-,TGTGCCAGCAGCCCCCAGGGGGGGTTTGTAGGCAATCAGCCCCAGCATTTT,CASSPQGGFVGNQPQHF
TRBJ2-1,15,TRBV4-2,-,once,TGTGCCAGCAGCCAAGATGGGGGATGGGCTGGTGAGCAGTTCTTC,CASSQDGGWAGEQFF
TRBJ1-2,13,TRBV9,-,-,TGTGCCAGCAGCGCACTCAGGGGTGGTGGCTACACCTTC,CASSALRGGGYTF
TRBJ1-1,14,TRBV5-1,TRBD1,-,TGCGCCAGCAGCTTGGGGACAGGGTCCCTGGTCGCTTTCTTT,CASSLGTGSLVAFF
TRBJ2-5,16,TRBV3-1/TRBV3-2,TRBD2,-,TGTGCCAGCAGCCAAGACCCTAGCGGGAGACAAGAGACCCAGTACTTC,CASSQDPSGRQETQYF
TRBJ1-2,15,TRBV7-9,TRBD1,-,TGTGCCAGCAGCTTAGGCAGGGGGAAAAACTATGGCTACACCTTC,CASSLGRGKNYGYTF
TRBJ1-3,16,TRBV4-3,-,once,TGCGCCAGCAGCCAAGATAGGGGCCACTCTGGAAACACCATATATTTT,CASSQDRGHSGNTIYF
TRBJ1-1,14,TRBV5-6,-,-,TGTGCCAGCAGCTTCGCCAGCCCGAACACTGAAGCTTTCTTT,CASSFASPNTEAFF
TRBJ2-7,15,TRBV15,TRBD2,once,TGTGCCACCAGCAGAGATCAGGGACCGGGAGGCGAGCAGTACTTC,CATSRDQGPGGEQYF
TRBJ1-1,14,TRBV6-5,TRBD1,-,TGTGCCAGCAACGTACAGGGGCGCGGCACTGAAGCTTTCTTT,CASNVQGRGTEAFF
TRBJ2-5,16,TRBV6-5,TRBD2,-,TGTGCCAGCAGTTACGGACTAGCGGGGACCCAAGAGACCCAGTACTTC,CASSYGLAGTQETQYF
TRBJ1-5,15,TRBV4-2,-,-,TGTGCCAGCAGCCAAGTTTCAGGGGCCAATCAGCCCCAGCATTTT,CASSQVSGANQPQHF
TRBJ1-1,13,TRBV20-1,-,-,TGCAGTGCTAGTGGGCCTATGAACACTGAAGCTTTCTTT,CSASGPMNTEAFF
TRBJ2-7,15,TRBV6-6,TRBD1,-,TGTGCCAGCAGTTACGTGTCGGGACAGCAATACGAGCAGTACTTC,CASSYVSGQQYEQYF
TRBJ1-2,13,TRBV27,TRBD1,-,TGTGCCAGCAGCTCCAACAGGGGCTATGGCTACACCTTC,CASSSNRGYGYTF
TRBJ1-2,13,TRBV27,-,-,TGTGCCAGCAGTTCTTCAGGGATGGGTGGCTACACCTTC,CASSSSGMGGYTF
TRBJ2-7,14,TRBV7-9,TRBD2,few,TGTGCCAGCAGCTTAGGCCAGGGAGGGTACGAGCAGTACTTC,CASSLGQGGYEQYF
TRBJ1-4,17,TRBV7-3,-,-,TGTGCCAGCAGCCCCCGTAAGGCGGGCCGGTATAATGAAAAACTGTTTTTT,CASSPRKAGRYNEKLFF
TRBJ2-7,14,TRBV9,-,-,TGTGCCAGCAGCCCAGAGAGTTTCTCCTACGAGCAGTACTTC,CASSPESFSYEQYF
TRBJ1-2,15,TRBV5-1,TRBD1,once,TGCGCCAGCAGCTTAGGGACAGGGAATAACTATGGCTACACCTTC,CASSLGTGNNYGYTF
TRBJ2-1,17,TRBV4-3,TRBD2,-,TGCGCCAGCAGCCGTCAGCCCGCGGGGGGCTCCTACAATGAGCAGTTCTTC,CASSRQPAGGSYNEQFF
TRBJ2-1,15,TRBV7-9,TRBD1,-,TGTGCCAGCAGCACCTTATACAGGGGAAGGAATGAGCAGTTCTTC,CASSTLYRGRNEQFF
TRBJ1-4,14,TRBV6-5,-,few,TGTGCCAGCAGATTCAGACAGGACGATGAAAAACTGTTTTTT,CASRFRQDDEKLFF
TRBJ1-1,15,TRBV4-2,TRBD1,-,TGTGCCAGCAGCCGGGGACAGGTATCGAACACTGAAGCTTTCTTT,CASSRGQVSNTEAFF
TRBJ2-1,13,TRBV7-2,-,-,TGTGCCAGCAGCCGGGGATCGTACAATGAGCAGTTCTTC,CASSRGSYNEQFF
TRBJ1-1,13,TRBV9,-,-,TGTGCCAGCAGCGTATATCAGGGATCTGAAGCTTTCTTT,CASSVYQGSEAFF
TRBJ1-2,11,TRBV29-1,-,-,TGCAGCGTTGTAGGCGGATCGGGCTACACCTTC,CSVVGGSGYTF
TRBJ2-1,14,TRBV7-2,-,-,TGTGCCAGCAGCTTAGAGCAGGACTACAATGAGCAGTTCTTC,CASSLEQDYNEQFF
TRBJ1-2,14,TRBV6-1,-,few,TGTGCCAGCAGTGACAGGTGGACCTCCTATGGCTACACCTTC,CASSDRWTSYGYTF
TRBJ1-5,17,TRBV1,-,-,TGCACCAGCAGCCAAGTGGTCCCGGGACAGGGGCATCAGCCCCAGCATTTT,CTSSQVVPGQGHQPQHF
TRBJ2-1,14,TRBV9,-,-,TGTGCCAGCAGCGGGGGTTTCTCCTACAATGAGCAGTTCTTC,CASSGGFSYNEQFF
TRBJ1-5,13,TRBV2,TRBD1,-,TGTGCCAGCAGCATCGACAGGGTTCAGCCCCAGCATTTT,CASSIDRVQPQHF